Described below is a single TCR beta chain sequence and its context. What it binds is not known. This record belongs to a study of cytomegalovirus exposure and HLA in healthy donors. Regarding the study as a whole: Using the classifier, cytomegalovirus status was reportedly diagnosed with high specificity and sensitivity. In vitro work confirmed that three CMV-associated chains recognize CMV antigens. The finding came from a later analysis; first-cohort TCR clusters tended to co-occur in the roughly 110 validation repertoires. Rare TCR sequences predominated, though certain public TCRs were found in many donors.

Method: immunoSEQ multiplex PCR; TCRdb's copy keeps in-frame clones and lacks some. Found here are approximately 120,000 clones, around 95% of them singletons; the top ten hold 1.7%. Specimen: PBMCs. This TCR came from a man between 18 and 35 years old in good health and CMV-seronegative.

The CDR3 loop reads CASTYHHDNEQFF. The CDR3 coding sequence is TGTGCCAGCACCTACCACCACGACAATGAGCAGTTCTTC. The chain has TRBV7-9 and TRBJ2-1; D is unresolved. The V end was cut by 7 bases, the J end by 5 bases, with 12 bases between. Germline V gene lookup returns CDR1 SEHNR and CDR2 FQNEAQ (reference sequence). The CDR3 is made up of 13 amino acids.